This T cell receptor (beta chain) was recorded in a study of blood T cell repertoires in COVID-19 (dated by TCRdb to about 2020). Notes on the research overall: Samples from collaborators originated in the United States, Italy and Spain and spanned both the acute and convalescent phases of COVID-19. The material from the prospective study consisted of cDNA or gDNA derived from T cells, B-cell-depleted T cells, or PBMCs. Deeply sampled blood TCRbeta repertoires from subjects exposed to, actively infected with, or recovered from COVID-19 were included in the dataset. The repertoires were released in a freely available public database meant as a resource for research on the immune response to SARS-CoV-2. Samples came from the ongoing ImmuneRACE study (first 160 participants) plus 1,254 subjects from 6 global collaborators. A de-identified subject ID, COVID-19 status, age in years and sex were almost always included in the sample metadata. HLA class I and class II types, where available, came from metadata supplied by the sample provider rather than from assay-based typing. Broad study findings and their caveats: How much clinical and demographic metadata was included differed by source and by participant, and the metadata was provided uncurated.

On this clone: Its antigen specificity is not known. Base quality data are lacking; no much larger clone is found one base away.

Enrolling through a virtual design, the prospective study's participants ranged in age from roughly 18 to 100 years and lived across more than 20 United States geographic areas. In the prospective study, cohorts were assigned on the basis of participant-reported clinical history obtained from a screening survey and a study questionnaire. Each participant in the prospective study had whole blood, serum and a nasopharyngeal or oropharyngeal swab collected by mobile phlebotomists. Over a roughly two-month period, participants in the prospective study had the option of providing additional blood draws and questionnaires. Before DNA extraction, prospective study blood samples were shipped either frozen or at room temperature. The immunoSEQ Assay, a bias-controlled multiplex PCR, was used to amplify TCRbeta CDR3 regions from genomic DNA. In the authors' own workflow: Within the assay, amplification of reference gene primers was used to estimate how many nucleated cells each sample contained. Sequence reads were collapsed and filtered to measure the absolute abundance of every unique TCRbeta CDR3 rearrangement. Productive Simpson clonality was computed per sample as the square root of Simpson's diversity index over productive rearrangements. TCRdb provides this immuneACCESS table in a form limited to in-frame rearrangements. Some clones are lacking; in checked studies, under half of them reflect an unresolved V gene, and why the rest are absent is not known. Clone size and V and J calls were adopted from that table, with D and trimming inferred from the DNA. For this sample the table gives 150,000 to 200,000 clones, of which roughly three quarters were detected only once. Around a sixth of the sample rests with the top ten.

Trimming removed 10 bases from V and 1 base from J, leaving 16 bases between the germline ends. According to the germline V gene (reference sequence), CDR1 reads SEHNR and CDR2 reads FQNEAQ. The CDR3 runs 14 amino acids, cysteine and phenylalanine included. Kept here is only the CDR3 DNA, which spans 42 bases and is read in frame from base 1. What was sequenced was PBMCs or T cells enriched from blood (not recorded which). Recombination connected TRBV7-9 to TRBJ1-2, and possibly TRBD1, on 6 matching bases. This TCR came from a woman aged 45-59 years with acute COVID-19. The CDR3 reads CATGTPVDNYGYTF. The DNA reads TGTGCCACCGGGACACCAGTTGATAACTATGGCTACACCTTC. Extended through the reference TRBV7-9 and TRBJ1-2 proteins, this CDR3 yields the full variable domain: DTGVSQNPRHKITKRGQNVTFRCDPISEHNRLYWYRQTLGQGPEFLTYFQNEAQLEKSRLLSDRFSAERPKGSFSTLEIQRTEQGDSAMYLCATGTPVDNYGYTFGSGTRLTVV.